Listed below are T cell receptor beta chains from one sample, sequenced in a study of T-cell reconstitution after alpha-beta-depleted transplantation in children. TCRdb reprocessed the PCR reads via MiXCR and lists one record per CDR3 protein. The sample includes 500,000 or so distinct CDR3 sequences, 30% to 35% of them seen just once. The starting material was PBMCs from the stem cell graft donor, obtained from the stem cell graft. The receptor source for this set is a human donor who donated a stem cell graft to a child with aplastic anemia. The CDR3 runs from the conserved cysteine through the conserved F or W. A D gene is named only where the DNA matches it firmly. Not all rows give a size; the values are once, few, many and, for expanded clones, a class.

few	TRBJ1-1	TRBV20-1	TRBD1	TGCAGTGCTACAAAAGGCGGGACAGGGGACGGTGAAGCTTTCTTT	CSATKGGTGDGEAFF
NA	TRBJ2-7	TRBV10-3	TRBD2	TGTGCCATCAGGGCCGGGACTAGTCGGTACGAGCAGTACTTC	CAIRAGTSRYEQYF
NA	TRBJ1-1	TRBV20-1	TRBD1	TGCAGTGCTACTCGGACAGGAGGCATGAACACTGAAGCTTTCTTT	CSATRTGGMNTEAFF
NA	TRBJ2-4	TRBV7-3	NA	TGTGCCAGCAGCTTACGTTCGGGGGGACAGACCAATTTAGCCAAAAACATTCAGTACTTC	CASSLRSGGQTNLAKNIQYF
NA	TRBJ1-6	TRBV6-1	NA	TGTGCCAGCAGTACGGGTTTTATGAATAATTCACCCCTCCACTTT	CASSTGFMNNSPLHF
NA	TRBJ2-7	TRBV7-2	TRBD1	TGTGCCAGCAGCCGCGGGCAGGGGGCCCACGAGCAGTACTTC	CASSRGQGAHEQYF
NA	TRBJ2-5	TRBV10-3	NA	TGTGCCATCAGCGATGAAGAGACCCAGTACTTC	CAISDEETQYF
once	TRBJ2-7	TRBV20-1	NA	TGCAGTGCGCCCGGGATAGCCTACGAGCAGTACTTC	CSAPGIAYEQYF
few	TRBJ2-3	TRBV18	NA	TGTGCCAGCTCACCCCATGCCGGGGGCGAAGATACGCAGTATTTT	CASSPHAGGEDTQYF
few	TRBJ2-3	TRBV4-3	NA	TGCGCCAGCAGCCCGAGTATAGCGACTAGCACAGATACGCAGTATTTT	CASSPSIATSTDTQYF
few	TRBJ2-1	TRBV7-6	NA	TGTGCCAGCAGCTTAGATCTTGGGGATGAGCAGTTCTTC	CASSLDLGDEQFF
few	TRBJ1-4	TRBV5-6	NA	TGTGCCAGCAGCCGGGACGCAACTAATGAAAAACTGTTTTTT	CASSRDATNEKLFF
few	TRBJ1-5	TRBV7-9	TRBD1	TGTGCCACCGAACCGAAGGGACAGGGCAATCAGCCCCAGCATTTT	CATEPKGQGNQPQHF
NA	TRBJ2-3	TRBV6-1	TRBD2	TGTGCCAGCACCGTAGCGGGAGAAGCAGATACGCAGTATTTT	CASTVAGEADTQYF
NA	TRBJ2-5	TRBV5-5	NA	TGTGCCAGCAGCTTGGCCAACGACATCGGAGCCCAGTACTTC	CASSLANDIGAQYF
few	TRBJ2-7	TRBV20-1	NA	TGCAGTGCTAGAGATAAAGAGGACTACGAGCAGTACTTC	CSARDKEDYEQYF
once	TRBJ2-1	TRBV5-1	TRBD2	TGCGCCAGCAGCTTGGTTGTTAGCGGGAACTCCTACAATGAGCAGTTCTTC	CASSLVVSGNSYNEQFF
few	TRBJ2-3	TRBV7-8	NA	TGTGCCAGCAGCTTAGGCCAAGTTGATACGCAGTATTTT	CASSLGQVDTQYF
NA	TRBJ2-7	TRBV20-1	NA	TGCAGTGCGAATACAGAGGTGTTCGAGCAGTACTTC	CSANTEVFEQYF
NA	TRBJ1-1	TRBV18	NA	TGTGCCAGCTCACCACCGGGCGGGGTCACTGAAGCTTTCTTT	CASSPPGGVTEAFF
NA	TRBJ1-2	TRBV15	NA	TGTGCCACCAGCAGAGCTGGGACATCCGAACTGTATGGCTACACCTTC	CATSRAGTSELYGYTF
once	TRBJ2-7	TRBV28	NA	TGTGCCAGCACCCAGACCGGGATTAGAGGAGCTTACGAGCAGTACTTC	CASTQTGIRGAYEQYF
NA	TRBJ1-3	TRBV7-3	TRBD1	TGTGCCAGCAGCTCCGCCATCGACAGGGTAACTGGAAACACCATATATTTT	CASSSAIDRVTGNTIYF
few	TRBJ2-1	TRBV7-3	TRBD2	TGTGCCAGCAGCTTTGGGACTAGCAGGAATGAGCAGTTCTTC	CASSFGTSRNEQFF
NA	TRBJ2-5	TRBV12-3/TRBV12-4	NA	TGTGCCAGCAGCACCCTAATGACAGAAGAGACCCAGTACTTC	CASSTLMTEETQYF
NA	TRBJ2-1	TRBV11-3	NA	TGTGCCAGCAGCTTAGGGGCGGCGGTGAGTGTCAATGAGCAGTTCTTC	CASSLGAAVSVNEQFF
few	TRBJ1-3	TRBV13	NA	TGTGCCAGCAGCTTACTGTTGGCGCGGGACGATTCTGGAAACACCATATATTTT	CASSLLLARDDSGNTIYF